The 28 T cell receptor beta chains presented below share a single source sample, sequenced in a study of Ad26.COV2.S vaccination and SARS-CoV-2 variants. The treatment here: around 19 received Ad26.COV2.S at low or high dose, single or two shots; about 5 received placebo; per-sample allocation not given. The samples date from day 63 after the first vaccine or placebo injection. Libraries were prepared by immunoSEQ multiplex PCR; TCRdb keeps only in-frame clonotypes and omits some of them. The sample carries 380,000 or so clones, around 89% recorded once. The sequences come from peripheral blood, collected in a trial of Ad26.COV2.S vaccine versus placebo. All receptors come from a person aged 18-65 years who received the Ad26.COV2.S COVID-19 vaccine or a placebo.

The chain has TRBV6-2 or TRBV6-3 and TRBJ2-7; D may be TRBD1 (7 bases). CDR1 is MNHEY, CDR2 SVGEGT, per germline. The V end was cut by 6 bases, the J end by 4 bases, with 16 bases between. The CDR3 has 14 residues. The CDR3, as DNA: TGTGCCAGCAGCACAAACAGGGGAGGTTACGAGCAGTACTTC. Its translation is CASSTNRGGYEQYF.

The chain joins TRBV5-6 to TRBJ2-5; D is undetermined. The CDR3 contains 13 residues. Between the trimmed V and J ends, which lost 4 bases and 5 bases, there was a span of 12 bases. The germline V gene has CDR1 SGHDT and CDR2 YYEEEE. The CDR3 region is CASSLLPEETQYF. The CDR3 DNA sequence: TGTGCCAGCAGCCTATTACCTGAGGAGACCCAGTACTTC. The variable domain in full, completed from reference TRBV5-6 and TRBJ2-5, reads DAGVTQSPTHLIKTRGQQVTLRCSPKSGHDTVSWYQQALGQGPQFIFQYYEEEERQRGNFPDRFSGHQFPNYSSELNVNALLLGDSALYLCASSLLPEETQYFGPGTRLLVL.

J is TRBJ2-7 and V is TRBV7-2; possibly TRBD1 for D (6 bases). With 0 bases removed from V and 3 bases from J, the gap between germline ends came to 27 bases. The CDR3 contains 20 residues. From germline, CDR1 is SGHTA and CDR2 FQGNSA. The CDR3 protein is CASSLALVTGTSYGNYEQYF. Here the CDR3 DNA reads TGTGCCAGCAGCTTAGCGCTTGTGACAGGTACGAGCTACGGTAACTACGAGCAGTACTTC.

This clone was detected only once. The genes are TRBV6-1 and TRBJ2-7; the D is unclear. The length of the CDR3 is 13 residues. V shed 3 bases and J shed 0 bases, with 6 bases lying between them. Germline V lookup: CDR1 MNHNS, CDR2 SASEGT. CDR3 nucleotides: TGTGCCAGCAGTGAGTTCCTCTCCTACGAGCAGTACTTC. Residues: CASSEFLSYEQYF.

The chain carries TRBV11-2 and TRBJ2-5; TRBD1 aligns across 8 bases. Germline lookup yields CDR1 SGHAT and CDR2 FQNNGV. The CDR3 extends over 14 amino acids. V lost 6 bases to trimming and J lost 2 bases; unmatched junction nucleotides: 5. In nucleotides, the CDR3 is TGTGCCAGCAGGCCCACAGGGGGACAAGAGACCCAGTACTTC. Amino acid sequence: CASRPTGGQETQYF.

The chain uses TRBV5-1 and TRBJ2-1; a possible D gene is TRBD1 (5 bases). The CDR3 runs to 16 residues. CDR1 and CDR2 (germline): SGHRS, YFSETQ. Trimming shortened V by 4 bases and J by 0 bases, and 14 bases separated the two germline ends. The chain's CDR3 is CASSQGSYSSYNEQFF. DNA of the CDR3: TGCGCCAGCAGCCAGGGTTCTTATAGCTCCTACAATGAGCAGTTCTTC.

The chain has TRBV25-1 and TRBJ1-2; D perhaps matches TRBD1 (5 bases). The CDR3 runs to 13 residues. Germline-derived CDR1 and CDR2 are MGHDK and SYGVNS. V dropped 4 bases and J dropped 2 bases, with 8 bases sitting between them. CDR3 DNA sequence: TGTGCCAGCAGTGGACAGTGGAACTATGGCTACACCTTC. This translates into CASSGQWNYGYTF.

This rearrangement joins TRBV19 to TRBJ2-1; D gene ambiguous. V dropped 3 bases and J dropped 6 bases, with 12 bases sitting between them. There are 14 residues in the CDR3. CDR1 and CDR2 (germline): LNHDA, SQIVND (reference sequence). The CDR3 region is CASSILGTLNEQFF. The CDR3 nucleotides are TGTGCCAGTAGTATCCTGGGCACCCTCAATGAGCAGTTCTTC.

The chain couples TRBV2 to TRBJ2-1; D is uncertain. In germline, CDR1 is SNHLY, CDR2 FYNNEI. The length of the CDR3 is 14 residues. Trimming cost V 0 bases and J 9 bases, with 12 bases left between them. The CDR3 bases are TGTGCCAGCAGTGAAGCGCGAAGTCGAAGTGAGCAGTTCTTC. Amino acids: CASSEARSRSEQFF.

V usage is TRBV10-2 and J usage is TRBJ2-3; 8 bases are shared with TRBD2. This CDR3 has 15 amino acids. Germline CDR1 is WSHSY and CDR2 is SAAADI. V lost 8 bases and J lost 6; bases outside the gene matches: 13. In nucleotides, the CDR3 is TGCGCCAGCGCCACCAACAGCGGGAGCGGGGATACGCAGTATTTT. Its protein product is CASATNSGSGDTQYF.

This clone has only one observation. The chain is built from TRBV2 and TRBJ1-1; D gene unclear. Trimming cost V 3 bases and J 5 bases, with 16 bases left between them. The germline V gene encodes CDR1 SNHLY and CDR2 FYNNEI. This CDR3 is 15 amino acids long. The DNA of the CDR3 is TGTGCCAGCAGTGATCAACACTTAGGGTATACTGAAGCTTTCTTT. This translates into CASSDQHLGYTEAFF.

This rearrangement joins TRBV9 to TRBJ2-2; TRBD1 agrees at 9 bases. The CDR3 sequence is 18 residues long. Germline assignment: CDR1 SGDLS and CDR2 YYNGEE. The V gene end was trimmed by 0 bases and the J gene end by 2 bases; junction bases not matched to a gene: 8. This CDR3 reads CASSVELGTGTNTGELFF. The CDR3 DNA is TGTGCCAGCAGCGTAGAATTAGGGACAGGGACAAACACCGGGGAGCTGTTTTTT.

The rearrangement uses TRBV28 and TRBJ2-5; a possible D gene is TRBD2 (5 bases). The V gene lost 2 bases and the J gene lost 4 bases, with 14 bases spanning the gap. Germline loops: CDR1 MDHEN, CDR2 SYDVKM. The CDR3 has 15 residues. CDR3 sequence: CASSLVDRGLETQYF. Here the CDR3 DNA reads TGTGCCAGCAGTTTAGTGGATCGGGGTTTAGAGACCCAGTACTTC.

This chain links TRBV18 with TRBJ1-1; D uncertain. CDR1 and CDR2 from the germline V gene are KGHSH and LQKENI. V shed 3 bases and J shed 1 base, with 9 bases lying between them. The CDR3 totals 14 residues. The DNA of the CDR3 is TGTGCCAGCTCACCGACGGACGGGAACACTGAAGCTTTCTTT. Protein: CASSPTDGNTEAFF.

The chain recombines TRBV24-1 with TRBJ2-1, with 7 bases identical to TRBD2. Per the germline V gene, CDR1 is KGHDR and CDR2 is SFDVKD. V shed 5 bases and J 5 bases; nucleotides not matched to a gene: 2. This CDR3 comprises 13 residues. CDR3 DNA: TGTGCCACCAGTGGGGGGAGGGACAATGAGCAGTTCTTC. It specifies CATSGGRDNEQFF.

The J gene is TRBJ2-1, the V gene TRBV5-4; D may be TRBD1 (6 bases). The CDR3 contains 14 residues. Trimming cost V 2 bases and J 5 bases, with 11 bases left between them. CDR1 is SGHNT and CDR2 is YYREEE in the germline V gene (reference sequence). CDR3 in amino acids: CASSLQGNHNEQFF. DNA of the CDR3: TGTGCCAGCAGCTTACAGGGTAACCACAATGAGCAGTTCTTC.

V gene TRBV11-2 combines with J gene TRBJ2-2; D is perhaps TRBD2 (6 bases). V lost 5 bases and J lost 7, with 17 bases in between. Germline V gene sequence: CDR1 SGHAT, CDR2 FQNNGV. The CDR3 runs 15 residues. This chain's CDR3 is CASSHKMRGVGELFF. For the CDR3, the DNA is TGTGCCAGCAGCCATAAGATGCGGGGAGTCGGGGAGCTGTTTTTT.

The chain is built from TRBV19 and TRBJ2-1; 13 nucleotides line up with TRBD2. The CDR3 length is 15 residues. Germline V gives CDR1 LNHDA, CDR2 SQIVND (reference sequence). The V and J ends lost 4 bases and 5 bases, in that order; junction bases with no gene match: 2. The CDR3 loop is CASSRLAGGNNEQFF. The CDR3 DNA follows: TGTGCCAGTAGTAGACTAGCGGGAGGAAACAATGAGCAGTTCTTC.

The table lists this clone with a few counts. This CDR3 reads CASSRGQGGGNQPQHF. As DNA, the CDR3 is TGCGCCAGCAGCCGAGGACAGGGGGGAGGTAATCAGCCCCAGCATTTT. The chain combines TRBV4-1 with TRBJ1-5; 10 bases line up with TRBD1. CDR1 and CDR2 (germline): MGHRA, YSYEKL. The V and J ends lost 4 bases and 4 bases, in that order; junction bases with no gene match: 7. The CDR3 spans 16 residues.

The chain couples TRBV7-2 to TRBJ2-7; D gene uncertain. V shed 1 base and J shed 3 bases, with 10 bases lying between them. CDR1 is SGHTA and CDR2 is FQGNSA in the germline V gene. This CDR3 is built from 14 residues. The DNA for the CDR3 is TGTGCCAGCAGCTTAGTCTATGGCGACTACGAGCAGTACTTC. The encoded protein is CASSLVYGDYEQYF.

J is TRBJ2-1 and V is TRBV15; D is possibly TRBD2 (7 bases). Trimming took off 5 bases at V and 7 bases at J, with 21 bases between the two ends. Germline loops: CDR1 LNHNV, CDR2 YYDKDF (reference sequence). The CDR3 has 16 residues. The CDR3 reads CATSLEIGGGLNEQFF. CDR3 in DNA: TGTGCCACCAGCCTAGAAATTGGGGGGGGCTTGAATGAGCAGTTCTTC.

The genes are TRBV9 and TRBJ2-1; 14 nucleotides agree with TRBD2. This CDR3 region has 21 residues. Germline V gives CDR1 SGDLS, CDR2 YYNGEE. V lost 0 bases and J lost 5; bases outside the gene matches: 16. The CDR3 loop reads CASSVAIPGLAGGRRNNEQFF. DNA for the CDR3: TGTGCCAGCAGCGTAGCCATCCCCGGACTAGCGGGAGGACGGAGGAACAATGAGCAGTTCTTC.

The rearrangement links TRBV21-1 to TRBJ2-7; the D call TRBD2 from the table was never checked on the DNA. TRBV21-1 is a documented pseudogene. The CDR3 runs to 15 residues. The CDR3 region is CASSFTGLGSYEQYF. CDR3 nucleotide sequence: TGTGCCAGCAGCTTTACTGGACTGGGCTCCTACGAGCAGTACTTC.

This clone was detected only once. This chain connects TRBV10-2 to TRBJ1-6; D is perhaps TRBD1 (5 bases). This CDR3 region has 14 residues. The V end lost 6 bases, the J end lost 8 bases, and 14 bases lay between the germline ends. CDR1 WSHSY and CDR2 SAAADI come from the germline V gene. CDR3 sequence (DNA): TGCGCCAGCAGCTACAGGCCGTCGGATTCACCCCTCCACTTT. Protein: CASSYRPSDSPLHF.

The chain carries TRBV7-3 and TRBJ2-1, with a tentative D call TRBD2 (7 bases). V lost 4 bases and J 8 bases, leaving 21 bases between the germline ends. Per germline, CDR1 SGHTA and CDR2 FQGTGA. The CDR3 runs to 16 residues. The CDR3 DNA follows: TGTGCCAGCAGCTCTTCCGGCGGGGGCTCGAATGATGAGCAGTTCTTC. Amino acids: CASSSSGGGSNDEQFF.

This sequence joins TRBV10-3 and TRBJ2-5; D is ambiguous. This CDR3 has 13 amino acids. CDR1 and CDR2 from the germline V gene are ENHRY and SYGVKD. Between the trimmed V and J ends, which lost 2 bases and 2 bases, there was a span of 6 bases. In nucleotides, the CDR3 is TGTGCCATCAGTGAGCGGTCGCAAGAGACCCAGTACTTC. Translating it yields CAISERSQETQYF.

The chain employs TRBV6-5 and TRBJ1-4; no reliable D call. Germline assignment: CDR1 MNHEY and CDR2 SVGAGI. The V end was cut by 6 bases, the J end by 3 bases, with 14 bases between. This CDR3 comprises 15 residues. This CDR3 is CASRLLQRSNEKLFF. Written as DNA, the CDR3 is TGTGCCAGCAGGCTCCTTCAGAGGTCTAATGAAAAACTGTTTTTT.

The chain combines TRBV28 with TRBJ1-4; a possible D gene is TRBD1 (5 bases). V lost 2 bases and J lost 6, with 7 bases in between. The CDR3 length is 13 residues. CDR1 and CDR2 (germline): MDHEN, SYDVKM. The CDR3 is CASSLTQDEKLFF. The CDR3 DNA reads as TGTGCCAGCAGTTTAACACAGGATGAAAAACTGTTTTTT.